This T cell receptor (beta chain) is drawn from a study of blood T cells in healthy people across ages. Study conclusions and caveats: Naive and antigen-experienced cells were not separated, limiting conclusive comparison. It was held that the diversity estimates obtained from one million T cells were underestimates.

This clonotype was observed a few times. Antigen: not known. Primers used in a second PCR of roughly 7 to 11 cycles were a sample-barcoded 5' primer and a J-beta primer mix. Using its own MiXCR run on the 5' RACE reads, TCRdb lists one record per CDR3 protein. The sample carries approximately 780,000 distinct CDR3 sequences, roughly 25% recorded once. The germline CDR1 and CDR2 sequences are MNHEY and SVGAGI. The CDR3 contains 14 residues. V was shortened by 2 bases and J by 5 bases, with 12 bases between the two germline ends. These data also formed part of another study, on T cells of mothers and their children.

This clonotype was obtained from a boy younger than 18 in good health. The V call is TRBV6-5, the J call TRBJ2-5, with D possibly TRBD2 on 6 matching bases. Sequenced input: blood. The CDR3 loop reads CASSYLGGIETQYF. In DNA, the CDR3 is TGTGCCAGCAGTTACCTTGGAGGGATCGAGACCCAGTACTTC.